Reported below is one T cell receptor beta chain. Its antigen is unidentified. Naive CD8 cells lacked CD45RO and underwent positive selection for CCR7, leaving out terminally differentiated effector memory CD45RA+ cells. TCRdb keeps only in-frame clones here, not all; method: immunoSEQ multiplex PCR. The table has about 2.1 million clones, over 85% seen once. The entry originates in a study of shared clonotypes between healthy human individuals. General study results and limits: Naive subsets usually exceeded memory subsets in estimated richness. Tissues were not sampled, only blood, and their repertoires likely differ.

This CDR3 has 17 residues. The V gene's germline CDR1 is MGHRA and CDR2 YSYEKL. Between the trimmed V and J ends, which lost 5 bases and 3 bases, there was a span of 23 bases. The source of this sequence is a man younger than 35 in good health. Some clones in this sample may be carry-over from other donors' samples. The chain joins TRBV4-1 to TRBJ2-7; D possibly corresponds to TRBD2 (6 bases). Sequencing was done on a sample of naive CD8+ T cells from PBMCs. This chain's CDR3 is CASSAQYGGMVNYEQYF. The DNA for the CDR3 is TGCGCCAGCAGCGCCCAATACGGGGGAATGGTAAACTACGAGCAGTACTTC.